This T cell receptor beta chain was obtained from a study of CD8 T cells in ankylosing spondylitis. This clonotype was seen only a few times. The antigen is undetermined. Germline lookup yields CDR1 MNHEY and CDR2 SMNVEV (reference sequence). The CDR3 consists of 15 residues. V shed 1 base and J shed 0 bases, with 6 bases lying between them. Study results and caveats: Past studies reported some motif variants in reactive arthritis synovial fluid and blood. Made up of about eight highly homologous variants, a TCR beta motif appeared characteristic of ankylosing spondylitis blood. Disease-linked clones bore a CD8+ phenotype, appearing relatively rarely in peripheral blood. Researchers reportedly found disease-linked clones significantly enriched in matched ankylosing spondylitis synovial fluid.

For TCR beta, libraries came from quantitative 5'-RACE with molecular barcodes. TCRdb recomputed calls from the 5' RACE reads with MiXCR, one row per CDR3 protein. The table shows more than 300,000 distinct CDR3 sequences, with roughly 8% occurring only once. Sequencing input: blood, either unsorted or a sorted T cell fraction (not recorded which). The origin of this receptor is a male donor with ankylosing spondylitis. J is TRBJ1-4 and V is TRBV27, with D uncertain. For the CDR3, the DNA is TGTGCCAGCAGTTTATGGGCGGCAACTAATGAAAAACTGTTTTTT. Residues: CASSLWAATNEKLFF.